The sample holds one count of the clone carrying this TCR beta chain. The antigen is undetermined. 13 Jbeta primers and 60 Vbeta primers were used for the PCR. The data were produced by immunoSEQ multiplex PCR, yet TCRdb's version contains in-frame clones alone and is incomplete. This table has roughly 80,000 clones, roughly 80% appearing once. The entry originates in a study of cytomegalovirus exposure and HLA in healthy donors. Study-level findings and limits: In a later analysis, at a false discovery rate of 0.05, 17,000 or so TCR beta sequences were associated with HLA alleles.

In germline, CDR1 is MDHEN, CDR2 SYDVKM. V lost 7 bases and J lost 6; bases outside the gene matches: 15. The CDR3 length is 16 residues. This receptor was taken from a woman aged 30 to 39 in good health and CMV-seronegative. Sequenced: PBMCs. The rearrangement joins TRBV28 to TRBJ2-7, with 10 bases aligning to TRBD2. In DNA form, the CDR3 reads TGTGCCAGCACCTCTGGGCCTTCTAGCGGGAGAGGCGAGCAGTACTTC. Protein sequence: CASTSGPSSGRGEQYF.